This T cell receptor beta chain was captured by sequencing in a study of shared clonotypes between healthy human individuals. It was into CD45RA+ naive and CD45RA-negative memory subsets that the CD4+ cells were split. The germline V gene encodes CDR1 MDHEN and CDR2 SYDVKM. The V end was cut by 2 bases, the J end by 6 bases, with 9 bases between. This CDR3 spans 13 amino acids. Generated by immunoSEQ multiplex PCR, the TCRdb table keeps only in-frame clones and is missing some. The sample carries approximately 1.1 million clones, approximately 78% recorded once. V is TRBV28 and J is TRBJ2-3, with no clear D. This clonotype was obtained from a man younger than 35 in good health. Some clones in this sample may be carry-over from other donors' samples. Source material: memory CD4+ T cells from PBMCs. The subset denotes: CD45RA-negative fraction. Here the CDR3 DNA reads TGTGCCAGCAGTTTACCTATTCGGGATACGCAGTATTTT. As protein: CASSLPIRDTQYF.